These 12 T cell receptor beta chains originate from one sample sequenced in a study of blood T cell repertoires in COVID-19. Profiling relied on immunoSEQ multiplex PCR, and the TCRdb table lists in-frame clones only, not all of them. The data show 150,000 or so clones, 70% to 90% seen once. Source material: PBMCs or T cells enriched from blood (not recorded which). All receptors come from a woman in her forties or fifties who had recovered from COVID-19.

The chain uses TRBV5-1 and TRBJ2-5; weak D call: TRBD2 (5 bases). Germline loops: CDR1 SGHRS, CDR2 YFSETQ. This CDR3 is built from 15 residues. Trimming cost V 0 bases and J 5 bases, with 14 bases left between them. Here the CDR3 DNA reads TGCGCCAGCAGCTTGGAGAATCGGCCGGGGGAGACCCAGTACTTC. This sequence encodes CASSLENRPGETQYF.

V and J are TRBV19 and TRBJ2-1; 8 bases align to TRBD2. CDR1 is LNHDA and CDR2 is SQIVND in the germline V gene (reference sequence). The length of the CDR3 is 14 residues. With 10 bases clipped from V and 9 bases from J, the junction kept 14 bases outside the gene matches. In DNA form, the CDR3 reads TGTGCCACTACTCCGGGACTAGTCGTCGGTGAGCAGTTCTTC. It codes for CATTPGLVVGEQFF.

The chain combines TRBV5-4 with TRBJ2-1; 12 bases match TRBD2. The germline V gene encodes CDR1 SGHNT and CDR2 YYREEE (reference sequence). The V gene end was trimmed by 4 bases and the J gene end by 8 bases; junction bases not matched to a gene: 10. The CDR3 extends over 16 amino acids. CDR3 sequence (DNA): TGTGCCAGCAGCACCCTAGCGGGAGGGTCAATAGATGAGCAGTTCTTC. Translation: CASSTLAGGSIDEQFF.

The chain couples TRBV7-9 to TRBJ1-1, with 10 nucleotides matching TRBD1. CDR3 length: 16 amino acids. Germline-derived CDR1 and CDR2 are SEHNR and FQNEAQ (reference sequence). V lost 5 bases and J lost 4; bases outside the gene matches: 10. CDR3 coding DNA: TGTGCCAGCAGCCCTCGGACAGGGGGTACATCCACTGAAGCTTTCTTT. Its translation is CASSPRTGGTSTEAFF.

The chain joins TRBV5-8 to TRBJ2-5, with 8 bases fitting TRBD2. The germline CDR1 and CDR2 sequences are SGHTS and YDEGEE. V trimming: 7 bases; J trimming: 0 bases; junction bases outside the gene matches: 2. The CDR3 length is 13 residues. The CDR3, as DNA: TGTGCCAGCCGCGGGGGGTACCAAGAGACCCAGTACTTC. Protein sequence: CASRGGYQETQYF.

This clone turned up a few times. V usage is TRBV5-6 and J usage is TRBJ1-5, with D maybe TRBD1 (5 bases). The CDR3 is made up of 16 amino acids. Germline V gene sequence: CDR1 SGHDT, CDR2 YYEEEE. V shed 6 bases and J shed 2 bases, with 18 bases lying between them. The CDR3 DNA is TGTGCCAGCACCTCTGGGGCGCTTAGGCGCAATCAGCCCCAGCATTTT. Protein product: CASTSGALRRNQPQHF.

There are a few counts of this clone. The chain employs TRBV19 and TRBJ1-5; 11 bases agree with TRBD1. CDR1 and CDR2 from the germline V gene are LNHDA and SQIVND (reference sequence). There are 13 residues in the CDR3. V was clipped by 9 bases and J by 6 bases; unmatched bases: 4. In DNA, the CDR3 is TGTGCCAGCCGGACAGGGGGCAGTCAGCCCCAGCATTTT. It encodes CASRTGGSQPQHF.

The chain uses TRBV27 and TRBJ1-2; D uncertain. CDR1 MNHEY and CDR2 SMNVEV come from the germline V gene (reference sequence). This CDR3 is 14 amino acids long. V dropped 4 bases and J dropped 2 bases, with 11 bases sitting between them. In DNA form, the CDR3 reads TGTGCCAGCAGTTCGACGACAACAAACTATGGCTACACCTTC. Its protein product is CASSSTTTNYGYTF.

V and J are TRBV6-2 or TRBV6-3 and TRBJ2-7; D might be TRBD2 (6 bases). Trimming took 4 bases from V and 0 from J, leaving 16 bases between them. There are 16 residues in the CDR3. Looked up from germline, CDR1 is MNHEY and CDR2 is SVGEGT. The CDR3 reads CASSFPTSRASYEQYV. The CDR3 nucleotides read TGTGCCAGCAGTTTCCCCACTAGCAGAGCCTCCTACGAGCAGTACGTC.

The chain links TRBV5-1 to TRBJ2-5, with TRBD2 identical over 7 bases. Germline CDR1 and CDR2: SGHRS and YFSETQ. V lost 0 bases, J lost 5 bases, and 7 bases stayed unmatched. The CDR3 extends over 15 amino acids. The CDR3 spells CASSLEFGEGETQYF. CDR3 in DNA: TGCGCCAGCAGCTTGGAGTTCGGGGAGGGGGAGACCCAGTACTTC.

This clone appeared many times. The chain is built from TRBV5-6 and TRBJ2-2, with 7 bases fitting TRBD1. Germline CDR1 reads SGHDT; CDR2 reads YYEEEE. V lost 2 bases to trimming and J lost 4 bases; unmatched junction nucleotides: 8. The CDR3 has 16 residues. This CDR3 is CASSFRTGWVTGELFF. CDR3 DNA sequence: TGTGCCAGCAGCTTCCGGACAGGATGGGTCACCGGGGAGCTGTTTTTT.

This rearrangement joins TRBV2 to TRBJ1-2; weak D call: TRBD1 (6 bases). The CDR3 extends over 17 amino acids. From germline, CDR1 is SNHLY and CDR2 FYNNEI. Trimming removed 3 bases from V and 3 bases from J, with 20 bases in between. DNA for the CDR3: TGTGCCAGCAGTGAGTCAGGGGCCGACTCCGTTTACTATGGCTACACCTTC. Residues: CASSESGADSVYYGYTF.